This record covers a single TCR beta chain. This clonotype was counted many times. No cognate antigen has been identified for it. Base qualities are not provided; no much larger clone lies one nucleotide away. The TCR beta CDR3 regions were amplified from RNA transcripts. The TCR CDR3 was subjected to a first round of RT-PCR using the HTBI primer set and the Qiagen OneStep RT-PCR kit. The libraries were constructed in a second round of multiplex PCR and then size-selected and purified. Sequencing of the libraries was done on an Illumina HiSeq2000 using paired-end 100 bp reads. Concerning the study's data processing: SOAPnuke was used to process the raw data, removing reads that contained adapters or uncalled bases, had a mean Phred below 15, or lacked an exact match to the constant primer or identifier. COPE v1.2.5 was used to merge high-quality paired reads, and clonotypes were defined as unique nucleotide sequences. MiTCR v1.1 was used to align the clonotypes against IMGT TRBV, TRBD and TRBJ reference segments. Only V-J combinations with frequency above 0.0001, covering roughly 99% of repertoires, were analysed. A TCS score was defined as the ratio of F50 (clonal expansion) to E x V (chaos), with BLOSUM62-based TCRdist applied between CDR3 peptides within each V-J. Welch's t-statistics and random forest reduced 514 V-J features to roughly 13, which were used in a naive Bayes classifier (R e1071). Starting from the raw public reads, TCRdb applied fastp trimming at Q25, assembled clones with MiXCR and retained in-frame beta chains. Entries are consolidated by CDR3 protein sequence, retaining the most common genes and DNA. These V and J calls rely on TCRdb rather than the paper's analysis. Here the sample has about 530,000 distinct CDR3 sequences; roughly 15% occur a single time. Of the sample, roughly 15% falls within the top ten clones.

The sample originates from a study of T cells in Graves' hyperthyroidism and ophthalmopathy (dated by TCRdb to the late 2010s). Study-level background: Peripheral blood was collected at initial diagnosis, before any treatment. The roughly 90 discovery patients were divided at random into training and test sets in a 7:3 ratio. TCR Vbeta CDR3 sequencing of some 140 peripheral blood samples (over 40 ophthalmopathy, about 75 hyperthyroidism and approximately 17 progressor patients) is reported in the paper. To identify distinguishing TCR V-J signatures, a discovery cohort of around 100 patients was used, comprising 40 to 45 with Graves' ophthalmopathy and roughly 60 with stable Graves' hyperthyroidism. Prospective prediction of ophthalmopathy was tested in an independent validation cohort of 18 to 20 hyperthyroidism patients and some 17 patients who later progressed to ophthalmopathy. Following sampling, methimazole starting at 30 mg daily was given to hyperthyroidism patients, and high-dose intravenous methylprednisolone was given to ophthalmopathy patients. Thyroid tissue and blood T-cell repertoires from over 5 Graves' hyperthyroidism patients were also compared in the study. Here is what the overall study found, with its caveats: Most expanded thyroid clonotypes (frequency above 0.001) were also detected in blood, a finding suggesting that blood repertoires may reflect thyroid immune responses. In validation, the model predicted progression to ophthalmopathy with approximately 70% sensitivity and less than 75% specificity, a median of 6.5 months before onset. In cross-validation, a model built on a 13 V-J signature told ophthalmopathy apart from stable hyperthyroidism with less than 90% sensitivity and around 83% specificity, and in testing the same model reached 80%/75%. Sample size was not statistically predetermined, and investigators were not blinded to group allocation.

Moderately to severely active disease, a Clinical Activity Score of at least 3, a NOSPECS grade of at least 4, and a duration under 3 months were present in ophthalmopathy patients. The study excluded patients with uncontrolled infections, other autoimmune diseases, pregnancy or lactation. Diagnoses were based on clinical symptoms, serum thyroxine and TRAb, thyroid ultrasound and orbital computed tomography. PBMCs were isolated from 8 to 10 ml of fresh peripheral blood by Ficoll-Paque density gradient centrifugation. Total RNA was extracted using Trizol reagent, and RNA quality was assessed on an Agilent 2100 Bioanalyzer. The sequence derives from a woman younger than 30 with Graves' ophthalmopathy. Sequences were obtained from blood.

The CDR3 reads CASSQERQSSYNSPLHF. In nucleotide form, the sequence is TGTGCCAGCAGCCAAGAACGACAGAGCTCCTATAATTCACCCCTCCACTTT. This chain is built from TRBV3-1 and TRBJ1-6; possibly the D gene is TRBD1, per 5 matching bases. CDR1 and CDR2 are read off the germline V gene (reference sequence) as LGHDT and YNNKEL. The CDR3 runs 17 amino acids, cysteine and phenylalanine included. Of all the DNA, just the CDR3 is kept, 51 bases in frame from base 1. The junction carries 9 bases between V and J, which are trimmed by 0 bases and 0 bases respectively. The full variable domain, completed from the reference TRBV3-1 and TRBJ1-6 proteins outside the CDR3, reads DTAVSQTPKYLVTQMGNDKSIKCEQNLGHDTMYWYKQDSKKFLKIMFSYNNKELIINETVPNRFSPKSPDKAHLNLHINSLELGDSAVYFCASSQERQSSYNSPLHFGNGTRLTVT.